This T cell receptor (beta chain) originates from a study of cytomegalovirus exposure and HLA in healthy donors. Study-level findings and limits: TRBV6-2, TRBV6-3 and other indistinguishable V segments were excluded. Equally common other TCR beta chains were less clonally expanded than HLA-associated ones, a later analysis found.

Germline V gives CDR1 GTSNPN, CDR2 SVGIG (reference sequence). The CDR3 contains 13 residues. Deletions cut 1 base from V and 8 bases from J, with 12 bases between. Healthy bone marrow donors formed the donor group. Worth noting for this clone: Its antigen is undetermined.

This PCR relied on a set of 60 Vbeta primers and 13 Jbeta primers. The table came from immunoSEQ multiplex PCR; TCRdb's copy has only in-frame clones and leaves some out. The sample includes about 140,000 clones, about 84% seen only once; the top ten take roughly 2.4%. The chain employs TRBV30 and TRBJ2-1; unclear D gene. The sequenced material came from PBMCs. The source of this sequence is a middle-aged man in good health and CMV-seronegative. CDR3 in amino acids: CAWSGSRPHEQFF. The CDR3 DNA reads TGTGCCTGGAGTGGTTCGCGGCCCCATGAGCAGTTCTTC.